What follows is one TCR beta chain and its context. These data are taken from a study of identical twins. TCRdb reanalysed the 5' RACE reads using MiXCR and keeps one entry per CDR3 protein. The sample contains 500,000 or so distinct CDR3 sequences, about 14% of which appear only once. The sample also formed part of further work on yellow fever vaccine responses in identical twins.

The receptor's source is a woman younger than 30 in good health. Sequenced sample: CD4+ T cells sorted from blood.

The chain's CDR3 is CSVAKGGQLYEQYF. The CDR3 coding sequence is TGCAGCGTTGCTAAGGGGGGACAGCTATACGAGCAGTACTTC. This chain links TRBV29-1 with TRBJ2-7; D is possibly TRBD1 (7 bases). Germline loops: CDR1 SQVTM, CDR2 ANQGSEA. The CDR3 has 14 residues. V was cut by 4 bases and J by 4 bases, with 17 bases left in between.